A selection of T cell receptor beta chains follows, all from one sample in a study of CD8+CD57+ T cells in acquired aplastic anemia. TCRdb re-called the reads with MiXCR, one entry per CDR3 protein. The top ten hold around 2.9% of the sample, which has some 180,000 distinct CDR3 sequences, approximately 49% seen once. Material: sorted CD4+, CD8+, or CD8+CD57+ T cells (not recorded which) from PBMCs. The receptors originated from a human donor in good health. The CDR3 runs from the conserved cysteine through the conserved F or W. Each record gives: clone size, D gene, J gene, V gene, CDR3 DNA, CDR3 protein. D genes are given only for firm matches. Clone size, where shown, is once, few, many, or a class for clones that have expanded.

>NA|NA|TRBJ1-1|TRBV5-1
TGCGCCAGCAGCTCTTGGACAGTCAACACTGAAGCTTTCTTT
CASSSWTVNTEAFF
>NA|TRBD1|TRBJ2-6|TRBV29-1
TGCAGCGTTGCATACAGGGGGAACCTAAGCTCTGGGGCCAACGTCCTGACTTTC
CSVAYRGNLSSGANVLTF
>NA|NA|TRBJ2-1|TRBV5-5
TGTGCCAGCAGCCCCCCCCCCCCCTACAATGAGCAGTTCTTC
CASSPPPPYNEQFF
>NA|TRBD1|TRBJ2-1|TRBV12-5
TGTGCTAGTGGTTTCGACAGGGGGACCTACAATGAGCAGTTCTTC
CASGFDRGTYNEQFF
>many|NA|TRBJ2-2|TRBV10-3
TGTGCCATCAGTCGACTAGGGTTTGGCGGGGAGCTGTTTTTT
CAISRLGFGGELFF
>NA|TRBD1|TRBJ2-7|TRBV2
TGTGCCAGCAGTATGGACAGGGATGGCTCCTACGAGCAATACTTC
CASSMDRDGSYEQYF
>NA|TRBD1|TRBJ2-1|TRBV5-4
TGTGCCAGCAGGGGACAGGGGATAGGGAATGAGCAGTTCTTC
CASRGQGIGNEQFF
>NA|NA|TRBJ2-7|TRBV2
TGTGCCAGCAGGACTTGGGGCGCGGGCTACGAGCAGTACTTC
CASRTWGAGYEQYF
>many|NA|TRBJ1-6|TRBV12-3/TRBV12-4
TGTGCCAGCAGTATACAGGGTCGTGGAAATTCACCCCTCCACTTT
CASSIQGRGNSPLHF
>NA|TRBD1|TRBJ1-6|TRBV20-1
TGCAGTGCTAGAGATCGGAGGGGGCGTTCACCCCTCCACTTT
CSARDRRGRSPLHF
>NA|NA|TRBJ1-1|TRBV7-9
TGTGCCAGCAGCGTTGGCCGAGGCATCACTGAAGCTTTCTTT
CASSVGRGITEAFF
>NA|NA|TRBJ2-3|TRBV7-2
TGTGCCAGCAGCTTGGGAGCAGCCAAAGATACGCAGTATTTT
CASSLGAAKDTQYF
>many|TRBD1|TRBJ1-1|TRBV7-9
TGTGCCAGCAGAGATAACAGGGGGGCGAACACTGAAGCTTTCTTT
CASRDNRGANTEAFF
>NA|NA|TRBJ2-5|TRBV29-1
TGCAGCGTCAACCCAGGGGGGACTCACCAAGAGACCCAGTACTTC
CSVNPGGTHQETQYF
>NA|TRBD1|TRBJ2-1|TRBV10-1
TGCGCCACCTTGGACAGGGACATCAAGGATGAGCAGTTCTTC
CATLDRDIKDEQFF
>NA|NA|TRBJ2-7|TRBV2
TGTGCCAGCAGATGGGCCCGCTACGAGCAGTACTTC
CASRWARYEQYF
>NA|NA|TRBJ2-5|TRBV29-1
TGCAGCGTTAGAAAAGAGACCCAGTACTTC
CSVRKETQYF
>many|TRBD1|TRBJ2-3|TRBV20-1
TGCAGTGGGGAAGTAGGGGGCACCGACACGCAGTATTTT
CSGEVGGTDTQYF
>few|NA|TRBJ2-7|TRBV19
TGTGCCAGTACCCCGAGGGCTAACACTCCCTACGAGCAGTACTTC
CASTPRANTPYEQYF
>NA|NA|TRBJ2-7|TRBV2
TGTGCCAGCAGTGAAGCGTTGAATCCCCTCTACGAGCAGTACTTC
CASSEALNPLYEQYF
>many|NA|TRBJ1-1|TRBV7-3
TGTGCCAGCAGCCGAAACCCGGGTCAGAACACTGAAGCTTTCTTT
CASSRNPGQNTEAFF
>many|TRBD2|TRBJ2-7|TRBV19
TGTGCCAGTAGTGGGGGACTAGTCGACGAGCAGTACTTC
CASSGGLVDEQYF
>NA|TRBD2|TRBJ2-1|TRBV10-1
TGCGCCAGCAGTGGACTAGCGGGAGGTAACAATGAGCAGTTCTTC
CASSGLAGGNNEQFF
>NA|NA|TRBJ1-2|TRBV7-2
TGTGCCAGCAGCTTAGTGGCAGACTATGGCTACACCTTC
CASSLVADYGYTF
>many|TRBD1|TRBJ1-2|TRBV5-5
TGTGCCAGCAGCTTGGACAGGGGGTTTAATGGCTACACCTTC
CASSLDRGFNGYTF
>NA|TRBD2|TRBJ2-3|TRBV14
TGTGCCAGCAGCCAAGATAGGCCTAGCGGGAGTGGAACAGATACGCAGTATTTT
CASSQDRPSGSGTDTQYF
>many|TRBD1|TRBJ2-7|TRBV11-2
TGTGCCAGCAGCTTAGAGTACCTGGGACAGCTAACCTACGAGCAGTACTTC
CASSLEYLGQLTYEQYF
>many|NA|TRBJ2-7|TRBV20-1
TGCAGTGCTAGGACCCCTCCTAGCTCCTACGAGCAGTACTTC
CSARTPPSSYEQYF
>NA|NA|TRBJ1-5|TRBV2
TGTGCCAGCAGGAAGGGGGGGCAGCCCCAGCATTTT
CASRKGGQPQHF
>NA|NA|TRBJ2-2|TRBV12-3/TRBV12-4
TGTGCCAGCAGTATAGACAACCTTAACACCGGGGAGCTGTTTTTT
CASSIDNLNTGELFF
>many|NA|TRBJ2-7|TRBV20-1
TGCAGTGCTAGAGCCGGCAGTACCTACGAGCAGTACTTC
CSARAGSTYEQYF
>many|TRBD1|TRBJ2-7|TRBV2
TGTGCCAGCAGGGGACAGGGGGGATCCTACGAGCAGTACTTC
CASRGQGGSYEQYF
>NA|NA|TRBJ1-3|TRBV5-1
TGCGCCTCCTCCTCGGGGGGCTCGGGAAACACCATATATTTT
CASSSGGSGNTIYF
>NA|NA|TRBJ2-2|TRBV19
TGTGCCAGTAGTATCGAACGGGAGCTGTTTTTT
CASSIERELFF
>few|NA|TRBJ1-4|TRBV5-4
TGTGCCAGCAGCACCTGGACAGCCGACAATGAAAAACTGTTTTTT
CASSTWTADNEKLFF
>once|TRBD2|TRBJ2-7|TRBV7-8
TGTGCCAGCAGCTTCCGGAGCGGGGGGGCCTACGAGCAGTACTTC
CASSFRSGGAYEQYF
>NA|NA|TRBJ2-7|TRBV7-8
TGTGCCAGCAGCTTACTCGGCGGGACGGCGACCTACGAGCAGTACTTC
CASSLLGGTATYEQYF
>NA|NA|TRBJ2-5|TRBV10-3
TGTGCCATCGGGGCGGGGGCGCTGGGAGAGACCCAGTACTTC
CAIGAGALGETQYF
>many|NA|TRBJ1-2|TRBV20-1
TGCAGTGCTAGAGATTTCCCGGGACAATACGGCTACACCTTC
CSARDFPGQYGYTF
>many|TRBD1|TRBJ1-2|TRBV19
TGTGCCAGTAGTGTCTACGGGACAGGGAGTTATGGCTACACCTTC
CASSVYGTGSYGYTF